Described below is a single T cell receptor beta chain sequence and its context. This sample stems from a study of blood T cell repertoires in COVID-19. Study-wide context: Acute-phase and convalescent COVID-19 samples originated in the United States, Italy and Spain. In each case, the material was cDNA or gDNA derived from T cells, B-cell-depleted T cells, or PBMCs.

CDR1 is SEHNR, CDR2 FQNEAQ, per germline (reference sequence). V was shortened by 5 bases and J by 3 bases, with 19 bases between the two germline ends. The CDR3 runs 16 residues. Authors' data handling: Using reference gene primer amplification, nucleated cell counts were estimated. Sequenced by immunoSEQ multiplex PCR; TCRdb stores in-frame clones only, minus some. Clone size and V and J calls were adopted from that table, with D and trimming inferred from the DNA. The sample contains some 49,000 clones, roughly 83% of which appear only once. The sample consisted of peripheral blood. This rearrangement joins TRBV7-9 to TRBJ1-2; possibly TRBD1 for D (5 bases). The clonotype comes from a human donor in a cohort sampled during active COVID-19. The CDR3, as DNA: TGTGCCAGCAGCCCCGAGTGGGCAGGGAAACACTATGGCTACACCTTC. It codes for CASSPEWAGKHYGYTF.